The clone carrying this T cell receptor (beta chain) has more than one count but fewer than ten. What it recognizes is unknown. The data were obtained in a study of cytomegalovirus exposure and HLA in healthy donors. Whole-study findings and limits: The listing of some 170 TCR beta chains classed them as cytomegalovirus-associated. Within an earlier analysis, most TCR beta V segments proved productive either about 90% or about 30% of the time.

The PCR was carried out with 60 Vbeta primers and 13 Jbeta primers. The assay was immunoSEQ multiplex PCR, and TCRdb's table has in-frame clones only and misses some. The table lists about 140,000 clones, around 79% of them singletons. This CDR3 contains 17 residues. Germline CDR1 reads LNHDA; CDR2 reads SQIVND (reference sequence). V was pared by 3 bases and J by 2 bases, with 8 bases of the junction left unmatched. Sequencing input: PBMCs. This sequence originates from a male donor in good health and CMV-seronegative. This chain connects TRBV19 to TRBJ2-7, with TRBD2 identical over 12 bases. The CDR3 DNA is TGTGCCAGTAGTATTCAACTAGCGGGGGGACTCACCTACGAGCAGTACTTC. Translated: CASSIQLAGGLTYEQYF.